A selection of T cell receptor beta chains follows, all from one sample in a study of shared clonotypes between healthy human individuals. The data were produced by immunoSEQ multiplex PCR, yet TCRdb's version contains in-frame clones alone and is incomplete. The sample yields some 2 million clones, approximately 95% seen once. Sequences were obtained from naive CD4+ T cells sorted from blood. The receptors were gathered from a man younger than 35 in good health. The CDR3 runs from the conserved cysteine through the conserved F or W. D genes are given only for firm matches. Clone size is given for some rows only: seen once, a few or many times, or a class if the clone is expanded.

>TRBV7-6|-|-|TRBJ2-5
CASSLLAVETQYF
TGTGCCAGCAGTCTTTTAGCAGTGGAGACCCAGTACTTC
>TRBV5-1|TRBD2|once|TRBJ2-3
CASSLELAGTDTQYF
TGCGCCAGCAGCTTGGAACTAGCGGGCACAGATACGCAGTATTTT
>TRBV5-5|-|-|TRBJ2-7
CASSLSFSGYEQYF
TGTGCCAGCAGCTTGTCTTTTAGCGGCTACGAGCAGTACTTC
>TRBV9|-|-|TRBJ2-7
CASSVVPETYEQYF
TGTGCCAGCAGCGTAGTACCGGAAACCTACGAGCAGTACTTC
>TRBV6-1|-|-|TRBJ1-2
CASSEGPGFGGYTF
TGTGCCAGCAGTGAAGGGCCGGGCTTCGGTGGCTACACCTTC
>TRBV2|-|-|TRBJ1-3
CASSAPTSTSGNTIYF
TGTGCCAGCAGTGCCCCCACATCTACATCTGGAAACACCATATATTTT
>TRBV7-3|TRBD2|once|TRBJ2-7
CASSELAGYEQYF
TGTGCCAGCAGCGAACTAGCGGGGTACGAGCAGTACTTC
>TRBV2|-|once|TRBJ1-1
CASTRDRLGAEAFF
TGTGCCAGCACAAGAGACAGGTTGGGGGCTGAAGCTTTCTTT
>TRBV11-3|-|-|TRBJ2-5
CASSPGGQQETQYF
TGTGCCAGCAGCCCCGGGGGACAACAAGAGACCCAGTACTTC
>TRBV10-3|-|-|TRBJ1-5
CATDDGNQPQHF
TGTGCCACGGACGATGGCAATCAGCCCCAGCATTTT
>TRBV6-5|TRBD1|-|TRBJ1-6
CASRSLTGKNSPLHF
TGTGCCAGCAGATCATTGACAGGGAAAAATTCACCCCTCCACTTT
>TRBV19|-|-|TRBJ1-2
CATRGSANYGYTF
TGTGCCACTAGGGGCTCAGCTAACTATGGCTACACCTTC
>TRBV5-4|-|once|TRBJ1-3
CASGRFALSGNTIYF
TGTGCCAGCGGCCGTTTCGCACTCTCTGGAAACACCATATATTTT
>TRBV11-2|-|-|TRBJ1-2
CASSLSRGRANYGYTF
TGTGCCAGCAGCTTATCGAGGGGGAGAGCTAACTATGGCTACACCTTC
>TRBV30|-|-|TRBJ2-1
CAWKGQQAKYKNNEQFF
TGTGCCTGGAAAGGGCAACAGGCAAAATATAAGAATAATGAGCAGTTCTTC
>TRBV5-6|TRBD1|-|TRBJ2-3
CASSKDRGPRRDTQYF
TGTGCCAGCAGCAAGGACAGGGGGCCTCGAAGAGATACGCAGTATTTT
>TRBV25-1|TRBD2|-|TRBJ2-1
CASSQRGTSYNEQFF
TGTGCCAGCAGCCAGCGGGGGACCTCCTACAATGAGCAGTTCTTC
>TRBV9|-|-|TRBJ2-7
CASSPHKNSYEQYF
TGTGCCAGCAGCCCCCACAAAAACTCCTACGAGCAGTACTTC
>TRBV9|TRBD2|-|TRBJ2-5
CASSVGLAGIQETQYF
TGTGCCAGCAGCGTTGGCCTAGCGGGAATCCAAGAGACCCAGTACTTC
>TRBV5-1|TRBD2|once|TRBJ2-3
CASSPSGVSADTQYF
TGCGCCAGCAGCCCTAGCGGGGTTAGCGCAGATACGCAGTATTTT
>TRBV29-1|-|-|TRBJ2-3
CSVEARLSADTQYF
TGCAGCGTTGAAGCTCGACTAAGCGCAGATACGCAGTATTTT
>TRBV7-8|-|-|TRBJ2-1
CASNPRFQTTNEQFF
TGTGCCAGCAACCCCCGATTCCAAACAACAAATGAGCAGTTCTTC